Below are 31 T cell receptor beta chains sequenced from a single sample in a study of blood T cell repertoires in COVID-19. Libraries were prepared by immunoSEQ multiplex PCR; TCRdb keeps only in-frame clonotypes and omits some of them. Here the sample spans just under 65,000 clones, about three quarters being singletons. Material: peripheral blood. Receptors were obtained from a human donor in a cohort sampled during active COVID-19.

The chain couples TRBV20-1 to TRBJ1-2; no firm D call. This CDR3 is 10 amino acids long. Germline V gives CDR1 DFQATT, CDR2 SNEGSKA (reference sequence). V was shortened by 6 bases and J by 6 bases, with 8 bases between the two germline ends. The CDR3 DNA follows: TGCAGTGCCCCGCGCAATGGCTACACCTTC. This translates into CSAPRNGYTF.

This chain connects TRBV5-1 to TRBJ1-2, with TRBD1 matching 9 bases. Germline CDR1 is SGHRS and CDR2 is YFSETQ. This CDR3 has 13 amino acids. The V gene end was trimmed by 4 bases and the J gene end by 8 bases; junction bases not matched to a gene: 6. CDR3 region: CASSPGTGRGYTF. DNA of the CDR3: TGCGCCAGCAGCCCGGGGACAGGGCGCGGCTACACCTTC. The full variable domain, with the rest looked up from reference TRBV5-1 and TRBJ1-2, is KAGVTQTPRYLIKTRGQQVTLSCSPISGHRSVSWYQQTPGQGLQFLFEYFSETQRNKGNFPGRFSGRQFSNSRSEMNVSTLELGDSALYLCASSPGTGRGYTFGSGTRLTVV.

The chain carries TRBV29-1 and TRBJ2-5; D is possibly TRBD1 (5 bases). The CDR3 runs to 13 residues. The V and J ends lost 4 bases and 0 bases respectively, with 9 bases between them. Germline CDR1 SQVTM, CDR2 ANQGSEA. As DNA, the CDR3 is TGCAGCGTTGGGCCAGGGAACCAAGAGACCCAGTACTTC. Its translation is CSVGPGNQETQYF.

The V gene is TRBV6-5, the J gene TRBJ2-5; perhaps TRBD1 as D (6 bases). This CDR3 is built from 13 residues. CDR1 is MNHEY, CDR2 SVGAGI, per germline. V lost 11 bases and J lost 1, with 14 bases in between. CDR3 residues: CAPPRQVQETQYF. CDR3 DNA sequence: TGTGCCCCCCCGCGACAGGTCCAAGAGACCCAGTACTTC.

This clone appeared once. V is TRBV27 and J is TRBJ1-1; the match to TRBD1 covers 7 bases. Germline lookup yields CDR1 MNHEY and CDR2 SMNVEV (reference sequence). The CDR3 runs to 14 residues. V lost 6 bases and J lost 1; bases outside the gene matches: 5. The CDR3 sequence: CASRRQGPNTEAFF. The CDR3 coding sequence is TGTGCCAGCAGGAGACAGGGACCGAACACTGAAGCTTTCTTT.

V is TRBV7-2 and J is TRBJ2-3, with D perhaps matching TRBD2 (6 bases). V lost 0 bases and J lost 4, with 11 bases in between. The germline gives CDR1 SGHTA, CDR2 FQGNSA. This CDR3 has 15 amino acids. CDR3 coding DNA: TGTGCCAGCAGCTTAGCGGAGGGAGGCGCAGATACGCAGTATTTT. It specifies CASSLAEGGADTQYF.

A few counts support this clone. The CDR3 region is CASSLVGGGTEAFF. The CDR3 nucleotides are TGTGCCAGCAGCTTGGTTGGGGGAGGCACTGAAGCTTTCTTT. V is TRBV5-6 and J is TRBJ1-1, with TRBD1 as a possible D gene (5 bases). The CDR3 covers 14 residues. CDR1 and CDR2 from the germline V gene are SGHDT and YYEEEE. V was cut by 0 bases and J by 4 bases, with 10 bases left in between.

This clone came up once. The V call is TRBV19, the J call TRBJ1-2, with a tentative D call TRBD1 (6 bases). CDR1 and CDR2 from the germline V gene are LNHDA and SQIVND (reference sequence). Trimming took off 6 bases at V and 4 bases at J, with 15 bases between the two ends. The CDR3 runs 14 residues. CDR3 residues: CASSSQGNLYGYTF. The CDR3 DNA follows: TGTGCCAGTAGCTCTCAGGGGAACCTCTATGGCTACACCTTC.

This clone was observed once. The chain recombines TRBV5-6 with TRBJ2-3; possible D gene TRBD1, 6 bases. V was clipped by 4 bases and J by 4 bases, with 13 bases between them. The germline V gene has CDR1 SGHDT and CDR2 YYEEEE. CDR3 size: 14 residues. DNA for the CDR3: TGTGCCAGCAGCCCTGACAGGAGAGCAGATACGCAGTATTTT. It encodes CASSPDRRADTQYF. Variable domain in full (rest from reference TRBV5-6 and TRBJ2-3): DAGVTQSPTHLIKTRGQQVTLRCSPKSGHDTVSWYQQALGQGPQFIFQYYEEEERQRGNFPDRFSGHQFPNYSSELNVNALLLGDSALYLCASSPDRRADTQYFGPGTRLTVL.

This chain joins TRBV3-1 (or the pseudogene TRBV3-2) and TRBJ1-3; a weak D match, TRBD1 (6 bases). CDR3 length: 16 amino acids. Germline V gene data show CDR1 as LGHDT and CDR2 as YNNKEL (reference sequence). Trimming cost V 0 bases and J 0 bases, with 9 bases left between them. The CDR3 loop is CASSQDPRGSGNTIYF. In DNA, the CDR3 is TGTGCCAGCAGCCAAGATCCCAGGGGCTCTGGAAACACCATATATTTT.

V and J are TRBV30 and TRBJ2-7, with 11 bases identical to TRBD2. The CDR3 totals 15 residues. V shed 2 bases and J 4 bases; nucleotides not matched to a gene: 7. Per the germline V gene, CDR1 is GTSNPN and CDR2 is SVGIG (reference sequence). CDR3 sequence reads: CAWSPTSGRGYEQYF. In DNA, the CDR3 is TGTGCCTGGAGTCCCACTAGCGGGAGAGGTTACGAGCAGTACTTC.

The chain couples TRBV5-1 to TRBJ2-3, with D possibly matching TRBD2 (5 bases). This CDR3 is built from 16 residues. Germline V gives CDR1 SGHRS, CDR2 YFSETQ. Trimming stripped 0 bases from V and 3 bases from J, with 14 bases between. The CDR3 DNA follows: TGCGCCAGCAGCTTGGCCGTCTCGAGGGAGACAGATACGCAGTATTTT. Amino acid sequence: CASSLAVSRETDTQYF. Full variable domain (outside the CDR3, taken from reference TRBV5-1 and TRBJ2-3): KAGVTQTPRYLIKTRGQQVTLSCSPISGHRSVSWYQQTPGQGLQFLFEYFSETQRNKGNFPGRFSGRQFSNSRSEMNVSTLELGDSALYLCASSLAVSRETDTQYFGPGTRLTVL.

The chain carries TRBV30 and TRBJ2-3; 12 nucleotides line up with TRBD1. V was pared by 3 bases and J by 0 bases, with 13 bases of the junction left unmatched. CDR1 and CDR2 from the germline V gene are GTSNPN and SVGIG (reference sequence). The CDR3 has 19 amino acids. The chain's CDR3 is CAWSWGGTGGEYSTDTQYF. The CDR3 bases are TGTGCCTGGAGCTGGGGAGGGACAGGGGGCGAATATAGCACAGATACGCAGTATTTT.

V and J are TRBV7-2 and TRBJ1-1, with no clear D. This CDR3 region has 13 residues. The V end was cut by 0 bases, the J end by 2 bases, with 4 bases between. Germline V gene lookup returns CDR1 SGHTA and CDR2 FQGNSA. This CDR3 is CASSLAFNTEAFF. CDR3 sequence (DNA): TGTGCCAGCAGCTTAGCCTTCAACACTGAAGCTTTCTTT.

This chain links TRBV18 with TRBJ1-6, with D perhaps matching TRBD1 (5 bases). Germline V gene data show CDR1 as KGHSH and CDR2 as LQKENI. The CDR3 extends over 18 amino acids. The V gene lost 4 bases and the J gene lost 0 bases, with 16 bases spanning the gap. CDR3 region: CASSQSQAFSSYNSPLHF. Here the CDR3 DNA reads TGTGCCAGCTCACAATCACAGGCGTTTAGCTCCTATAATTCACCCCTCCACTTT.

The J gene is TRBJ2-5, the V gene TRBV4-1; no clear D. V lost 5 bases, J lost 5 bases, and 12 bases lay in between. There are 13 residues in the CDR3. Germline V lookup: CDR1 MGHRA, CDR2 YSYEKL. The CDR3 protein is CASSSPGSETQYF. The DNA for the CDR3 is TGCGCCAGCAGCTCCCCGGGTTCCGAGACCCAGTACTTC.

Within the sample, this clone is medium-sized (0.01 to 0.1%). The chain joins TRBV7-9 to TRBJ1-2, with D perhaps matching TRBD1 (5 bases). The CDR3 spans 14 residues. V lost 3 bases and J lost 2, with 10 bases in between. Per the germline V gene, CDR1 is SEHNR and CDR2 is FQNEAQ (reference sequence). The CDR3 bases are TGTGCCAGCAGCTTGGGGCAGCCGAACTATGGCTACACCTTC. Translated: CASSLGQPNYGYTF.

The V call is TRBV7-2, the J call TRBJ1-2; 7 nucleotides align to TRBD1. Germline lookup yields CDR1 SGHTA and CDR2 FQGNSA. J gave up 5 bases and V 2 bases, and 17 bases lay outside the gene matches. This CDR3 has 18 amino acids. Written as DNA, the CDR3 is TGTGCCAGCAGCTTACAAAGAACGAGTCCAGGGGGGTGGTATGGCTACACCTTC. This translates into CASSLQRTSPGGWYGYTF. Supplemented by reference TRBV7-2 and TRBJ1-2, the full variable domain reads GAGVSQSPSNKVTEKGKDVELRCDPISGHTALYWYRQSLGQGLEFLIYFQGNSAPDKSGLPSDRFSAERTGGSVSTLTIQRTQQEDSAVYLCASSLQRTSPGGWYGYTFGSGTRLTVV.

This chain links TRBV5-1 with TRBJ2-7; TRBD1 agrees at 10 bases. This CDR3 is 15 amino acids long. Germline loops: CDR1 SGHRS, CDR2 YFSETQ. Trimming cost V 4 bases and J 4 bases; bases outside gene matches: 8. CDR3 residues: CASSPAPGQGYEQYF. In nucleotides, the CDR3 is TGCGCCAGCAGCCCCGCTCCGGGACAGGGGTACGAGCAGTACTTC.

This clone occurred once. The chain joins TRBV30 to TRBJ1-3; D remains ambiguous. V was cut by 2 bases and J by 3 bases, with 8 bases left in between. The CDR3 extends over 13 amino acids. Germline lookup yields CDR1 GTSNPN and CDR2 SVGIG (reference sequence). The CDR3 loop is CAWSFSFGNTIYF. CDR3 nucleotides: TGTGCCTGGAGTTTCTCGTTTGGAAACACCATATATTTT.

The CDR3 spells CASSVSGQGKQPQHF. CDR3 bases: TGTGCCAGCAGTGTTTCGGGACAGGGTAAACAGCCCCAGCATTTT. The V gene is TRBV2, the J gene TRBJ1-5; 9 positions agree with TRBD1. This CDR3 is 15 amino acids long. Germline V gene lookup returns CDR1 SNHLY and CDR2 FYNNEI. V was pared by 4 bases and J by 7 bases, with 8 bases of the junction left unmatched.

This clone turned up a few times. The identical CDR3 is also encoded by other nucleotide sequences in the sample. V is TRBV27 and J is TRBJ2-2; D gene ambiguous. Germline V gene lookup returns CDR1 MNHEY and CDR2 SMNVEV (reference sequence). The CDR3 is made up of 13 amino acids. Deletions cut 5 bases from V and 4 bases from J, with 8 bases between. CDR3 nucleotide sequence: TGTGCCAGCAGTCCCACCGGCACCGGGGAGCTGTTTTTT. This encodes CASSPTGTGELFF.

The chain employs TRBV7-9 and TRBJ1-2; D is undetermined. Trimming cost V 4 bases and J 1 base, with 7 bases left between them. CDR3 length: 13 amino acids. Germline V gives CDR1 SEHNR, CDR2 FQNEAQ (reference sequence). The CDR3 protein is CASSSRGNYGYTF. CDR3 in DNA: TGTGCCAGCAGCTCGCGGGGTAACTATGGCTACACCTTC.

The chain couples TRBV6-1 to TRBJ1-1; possible D gene TRBD1, 5 bases. Trimming stripped 2 bases from V and 1 base from J, with 8 bases between. This CDR3 spans 14 amino acids. Per germline, CDR1 MNHNS and CDR2 SASEGT. The CDR3 spells CASSEQGWNTEAFF. As DNA, the CDR3 is TGTGCCAGCAGTGAACAGGGTTGGAACACTGAAGCTTTCTTT.

The rearrangement joins TRBV5-4 to TRBJ1-1; D is perhaps TRBD1 (6 bases). This CDR3 has 12 amino acids. Trimming took off 6 bases at V and 5 bases at J, with 11 bases between the two ends. The germline V gene has CDR1 SGHNT and CDR2 YYREEE (reference sequence). DNA of the CDR3: TGTGCCAGCAACGCGAGGGGGACTGAAGCTTTCTTT. Protein: CASNARGTEAFF.

This clone was seen a few times. This chain links TRBV21-1 with TRBJ1-5. TRBV21-1 is designated a pseudogene. The CDR3 is 10 residues long. The DNA of the CDR3 is TGTGCCAGCAGCACGCAGCCCCAGCATTTT. This codes for CASSTQPQHF.

The V call is TRBV7-8, the J call TRBJ1-1, with D possibly being TRBD1 (6 bases). CDR3 length: 16 amino acids. The V gene's germline CDR1 is SGHVS and CDR2 FQNEAQ. The V end was cut by 1 base, the J end by 1 base, with 13 bases between. The CDR3 DNA is TGTGCCAGCAGCTTAGTACAGGGAGGGGGGAACACTGAAGCTTTCTTT. Protein sequence: CASSLVQGGGNTEAFF.

The genes are TRBV7-2 and TRBJ2-7; 9 bases fit TRBD1. V shed 5 bases and J 2 bases; nucleotides not matched to a gene: 4. Germline-derived CDR1 and CDR2 are SGHTA and FQGNSA. The CDR3 has 14 amino acids. The CDR3 loop is CASSQGQGAYEQYF. The CDR3 nucleotides are TGTGCCAGCAGCCAGGGACAGGGCGCCTACGAGCAGTACTTC.

The chain carries TRBV28 and TRBJ1-4, with a weak D call TRBD1 (5 bases). The CDR3 extends over 15 amino acids. Per germline, CDR1 MDHEN and CDR2 SYDVKM. Trimming pared 2 bases from V and 8 bases from J, leaving 15 bases between. The CDR3 nucleotides are TGTGCCAGCAGTTTAGGGGGATGGAGGGGAGAAAAACTGTTTTTT. Translated: CASSLGGWRGEKLFF.

V usage is TRBV7-3 and J usage is TRBJ1-1; D uncertain. Germline assignment: CDR1 SGHTA and CDR2 FQGTGA. This CDR3 contains 13 residues. V lost 5 bases to trimming and J lost 3 bases, with 10 bases between them. In nucleotides, the CDR3 is TGTGCCAGCAGCCAAGAGAGGTACACTGAAGCTTTCTTT. Its translation: CASSQERYTEAFF.

The chain employs TRBV10-1 and TRBJ1-5; D remains ambiguous. CDR1 and CDR2 from the germline V gene are WNHNN and SYGVQD (reference sequence). Trimming took off 8 bases at V and 1 base at J, with 18 bases between the two ends. The CDR3 has 16 residues. The CDR3 loop is CASVRREVGSNQPQHF. DNA for the CDR3: TGCGCCAGCGTCCGTCGAGAGGTCGGGAGCAATCAGCCCCAGCATTTT.